The present T cell receptor (beta chain) was sequenced within a study of blood T cell repertoires in COVID-19. Across the whole study: Researchers got acute and convalescent COVID-19 samples from the United States, Italy and Spain. Sources were T cells, B-cell-depleted T cells, or PBMCs; the material itself was cDNA or gDNA.

In the authors' workflow: Amplification of reference gene primers was used by the study to estimate nucleated cell counts. Assay: immunoSEQ multiplex PCR; the TCRdb copy retains only in-frame clones and omits some. V, J and clone size are those of that table, while D and trimming were read from the DNA. The sample consists of 350,000 to 450,000 clones, 85% to 90% of them appearing once. The sequenced sample consisted of peripheral blood. The origin of this receptor is a human donor in a cohort sampled during active COVID-19.

CDR3 loop: CASSRLPGTSGYEQYF. In DNA, the CDR3 is TGCGCCAGCAGCCGATTACCCGGGACTAGCGGCTACGAGCAGTACTTC. V and J are TRBV5-1 and TRBJ2-7; 11 bases map to TRBD2. Germline V gene sequence: CDR1 SGHRS, CDR2 YFSETQ. After removal of 4 bases from V and 3 bases from J, the junction contained 9 bases not matched to a gene. The CDR3 runs to 16 residues.